Listed below are T cell receptor beta chains from one sample, sequenced in a study of cytomegalovirus exposure and HLA in healthy donors. Measured with immunoSEQ multiplex PCR; TCRdb has only the in-frame clones, and not every one. The profile shows around 150,000 clones, roughly 70% of them singletons. Material for sequencing was PBMCs. These receptors were obtained from a man in his forties or fifties in good health and CMV-seronegative. CDR3s include the opening cysteine and the closing phenylalanine or tryptophan. The D gene is left open where the match is weak. Not every row has a clone size; where given, it reads once, few, many or a size class.

>TRBV6-5|TRBJ2-7|TRBD1|-
TGTGCCAGCAGTCGGCGGACAGGGGAATACGAGCAGTACTTC
CASSRRTGEYEQYF
>TRBV10-2|TRBJ2-2|-|few
TGCGCCAGCAGCGAACAAAACAGGGCCGGGGAGCTGTTTTTT
CASSEQNRAGELFF
>TRBV30|TRBJ1-2|-|-
TGTGCCTGGAGCCTTGGGAGGAGAACTATTGGCTACACCTTC
CAWSLGRRTIGYTF
>TRBV7-9|TRBJ2-7|-|few
TGTTCCAGCAGCAGGACTGACGTGGACGAGCAGTACTTC
CSSSRTDVDEQYF
>TRBV6-1|TRBJ2-3|-|-
TGTGCCAGCAGGCGGGACAGCCTCACAGATACGCAGTATTTT
CASRRDSLTDTQYF
>TRBV25-1|TRBJ2-5|TRBD1|-
TGTGCCAGCAGTGAGGGAACAGGGGGCTGGGAGACCCAGTACTTC
CASSEGTGGWETQYF
>TRBV30|TRBJ2-1|-|-
TGTGCCTGGATGGGGATCAGGGCAGGTGAGCAGTTCTTC
CAWMGIRAGEQFF
>TRBV28|TRBJ2-7|TRBD2|-
TGTGCCTCTAGCGGGATGTACGAGCAGTACTTC
CASSGMYEQYF
>TRBV7-2|TRBJ1-1|-|-
TGTGCCAGCAGCTGGGACACGAACACTGAAGCTTTCTTT
CASSWDTNTEAFF
>TRBV19|TRBJ2-7|TRBD1|-
TGTGCCAGCGCACCGGGACAGGGGTCACTCGAGCAGTACTTC
CASAPGQGSLEQYF
>TRBV6-1|TRBJ2-1|-|-
TGTGCCAGCAACCGGGAGAGGCAGTTCTTC
CASNRERQFF
>TRBV19|TRBJ1-1|TRBD1|-
TGTGCCAGTAGTAGGGACAGGGGTTATACTGAAGCTTTCTTT
CASSRDRGYTEAFF
>TRBV7-9|TRBJ2-7|-|few
TGTGCCAGCAGCTTAGTGGCAGACGAGCAGTACTTC
CASSLVADEQYF
>TRBV27|TRBJ2-2|-|-
TGTGCCAGCAGTTTATATGGGAGCCGAGGGAGGCACACCGGGGAGCTGTTTTTT
CASSLYGSRGRHTGELFF
>TRBV2|TRBJ1-2|-|few
TGTGCCAGCAGTGTGCGGCAAAACCTGCTAGGTAACGTCTACACCTTC
CASSVRQNLLGNVYTF
>TRBV30|TRBJ2-3|TRBD1|few
TGTGCCTGGGAAGGACAGGGCACAGATACGCAGTATTTT
CAWEGQGTDTQYF
>TRBV2|TRBJ2-3|TRBD2|few
TGTGCCAGCAGGGTGGGTAGGACTAGCGGCACAGATACGCAGTATTTT
CASRVGRTSGTDTQYF
>TRBV7-9|TRBJ2-7|TRBD1|-
TGTGCCAGCAGCTTAGCGGGGGACAGGGGAAACTACGAGCAGTACTTC
CASSLAGDRGNYEQYF
>TRBV2|TRBJ1-6|TRBD1|-
TGTGCCAGCAGGGGACAGGGGAATAATTCACCCCTCCACTTT
CASRGQGNNSPLHF
>TRBV5-8|TRBJ1-2|-|-
TGTGCCAGCAGCTTGGACGGAGCCTCCGGCGGCTACACCTTC
CASSLDGASGGYTF
>TRBV27|TRBJ2-7|TRBD1|-
TGTGCCAGCAGTCGAGCGGGACAGGGCATTCCCTACGAGCAGTACTTC
CASSRAGQGIPYEQYF
>TRBV7-9|TRBJ2-7|TRBD1|-
TGTGCCAGCAGCCCGGGACAGGGGGCTCCATACGAGCAGTACTTC
CASSPGQGAPYEQYF
>TRBV28|TRBJ2-7|-|-
TGTGCCAGCAGGATTAGCGCCGCCTACGAGCAGTACTTC
CASRISAAYEQYF
>TRBV5-1|TRBJ1-4|TRBD1|few
TGCGCCAGCAGCCCGGGACAGGGTAATGAAAAACTGTTTTTT
CASSPGQGNEKLFF
>TRBV28|TRBJ2-7|TRBD1|few
TGTGCCAGCAGATACGGACAGGCCCGCAGCCACGAGCAGTACTTC
CASRYGQARSHEQYF
>TRBV30|TRBJ2-7|-|-
TGTGCCTGGACCTCCTTGACATCGAGCTCCTACGAGCAGTACTTC
CAWTSLTSSSYEQYF
>TRBV6-6|TRBJ2-5|-|-
TGTGCCAGCAGTTCACTAGGCGTGCAAGAGACCCAGTACTTC
CASSSLGVQETQYF
>TRBV5-1|TRBJ2-5|-|-
TGCGCCAGCAGCTTGGTTCCGGGGAAAGAGACCCAGTACTTC
CASSLVPGKETQYF
>TRBV10-2|TRBJ2-5|-|-
TGCGCCAGCAGTGAGAAACAGACACAAGAGACCCAGTACTTC
CASSEKQTQETQYF
>TRBV6-6|TRBJ2-7|-|-
TGTGCCAGCAGTTACTCCAGAGGCGAGCAGTACTTC
CASSYSRGEQYF
>TRBV6-5|TRBJ2-7|-|-
TGTGCCAGCAGCGGGGGTTCTAACGAGCAGTACTTC
CASSGGSNEQYF
>TRBV5-1|TRBJ2-3|-|-
TGCGCCAGCAGCTTGGAGGGCAGGGAGGCAGATACGCAGTATTTT
CASSLEGREADTQYF
>TRBV7-2|TRBJ2-2|TRBD2|-
TGTGCCAGCAGCCCACGACTAGCGGGGGGCGCCGGGGAGCTGTTTTTT
CASSPRLAGGAGELFF